The subject of this entry is one T cell receptor (beta chain). This entry comes from a study of monozygotic twins with inflammatory bowel disease. The CDR3 extends over 12 amino acids. CDR1 is SGHAT, CDR2 FQNNGV, per germline. TCRdb reprocessed the 5' RACE reads, keeping one entry per CDR3 protein, no DNA. Its listing shows over 200,000 distinct CDR3 sequences. The clonotype was recovered from a human donor with ulcerative colitis or Crohn's disease, or a healthy co-twin of an affected twin (not recorded which). V gene TRBV11-2 combines with J gene TRBJ2-5. The sequencing sample was made of blood. CDR3 in amino acids: CASSLNQETQYF.